The 6 T cell receptor beta chains listed next were all sequenced from one sample in a study of cytomegalovirus exposure and HLA in healthy donors. PCR involved 60 Vbeta and 13 Jbeta primers. Measured with immunoSEQ multiplex PCR; TCRdb has only the in-frame clones, and not every one. The sample has fewer than 150,000 clones, approximately 76% seen once. Sequencing used PBMCs. These receptor sequences come from a man aged 45-65 years in good health and CMV-seropositive.

V and J are TRBV6-5 and TRBJ1-2; possibly TRBD1 for D (6 bases). The CDR3 contains 14 residues. Trimming stripped 7 bases from V and 8 bases from J, with 20 bases between. Germline V gene sequence: CDR1 MNHEY, CDR2 SVGAGI. The CDR3 sequence is CASTQGGGAEGYTF. CDR3 coding DNA: TGTGCCAGCACTCAGGGAGGGGGGGCGGAGGGCTACACCTTC.

The table lists this clone with a few counts. V usage is TRBV13 and J usage is TRBJ2-7; TRBD1 is a possible D gene (6 bases). Trimming pared 0 bases from V and 2 bases from J, leaving 14 bases between. Germline V gene sequence: CDR1 PRHDT, CDR2 FYEKMQ (reference sequence). The CDR3 spans 16 residues. The CDR3 sequence is CASSLGLSDRPYEQYF. The CDR3 coding sequence is TGTGCCAGCAGCTTAGGCCTATCGGACAGACCCTACGAGCAGTACTTC.

This clone is a singleton in its sample. The V gene is TRBV6-5, the J gene TRBJ2-1; D is perhaps TRBD1 (6 bases). V lost 6 bases and J 10 bases, leaving 13 bases between the germline ends. Germline CDR1 is MNHEY and CDR2 is SVGAGI. The CDR3 consists of 12 residues. As DNA, the CDR3 is TGTGCCAGCAGGGTACAGGGCTGGGAGCAGTTCTTC. Protein sequence: CASRVQGWEQFF.

This clone was observed a handful of times. CDR3 nucleotides: TGTGCCATCAGTGAGTTCGGCAGCGCAGCCAAAAACATTCAGTACTTC. This translates into CAISEFGSAAKNIQYF. The rearrangement links TRBV10-3 to TRBJ2-4, with unresolved D. The CDR3 is 16 amino acids. Germline lookup yields CDR1 ENHRY and CDR2 SYGVKD. The V end was cut by 1 base, the J end by 0 bases, with 10 bases between.

The chain employs TRBV18 and TRBJ1-4; a possible D gene is TRBD1 (5 bases). The germline V and J ends were trimmed by 2 bases and 6 bases, with 16 bases remaining between them. The length of the CDR3 is 16 residues. CDR1 is KGHSH and CDR2 is LQKENI in the germline V gene. The CDR3 here is CASSPWRGSAYEKLFF. DNA for the CDR3: TGTGCCAGCTCACCATGGAGGGGCTCTGCCTATGAAAAACTGTTTTTT.

The chain combines TRBV7-2 with TRBJ1-4; TRBD1 aligns across 9 bases. Germline loops: CDR1 SGHTA, CDR2 FQGNSA. J lost 8 bases, V lost 3 bases, and 1 base had no gene match. The CDR3 has 13 amino acids. The CDR3 sequence: CASSLGQGEKLFF. CDR3 bases: TGTGCCAGCAGCTTGGGACAGGGCGAAAAACTGTTTTTT.